The next 7 T cell receptor beta chains were all read from a single sample in a study of cytomegalovirus exposure and HLA in healthy donors. The PCR made use of 60 Vbeta and 13 Jbeta primers. Method: immunoSEQ multiplex PCR; TCRdb's copy keeps in-frame clones and lacks some. Here the sample spans approximately 270,000 clones, under 90% being singletons. The sequenced sample was PBMCs. These TCRs come from a girl aged 2 to 10 in good health and CMV-seronegative.

V is TRBV6-5 and J is TRBJ2-5; 9 positions agree with TRBD1. Judging by the DNA end, TRBJ2-7 fits better; the J call may be wrong. Germline values: CDR1 MNHEY, CDR2 SVGAGI. CDR3 length equals 14 residues. CDR3 nucleotides: TGTGCCAGCAGTTACTCGGGGACAGGGTACGAGCAGTACTTC. Amino acids: CASSYSGTGYEQYF.

J is TRBJ1-1 and V is TRBV7-8, with TRBD1 identical over 7 bases. From germline, CDR1 is SGHVS and CDR2 FQNEAQ. V shed 1 base and J 4 bases; nucleotides not matched to a gene: 6. This CDR3 is built from 15 residues. The CDR3 nucleotides are TGTGCCAGCAGCTTAGGAGGATGGGACAGCACTGAAGCTTTCTTT. Protein sequence: CASSLGGWDSTEAFF.

The rearrangement uses TRBV28 and TRBJ1-2; D is unclear. Trimming took 5 bases from V and 8 from J, leaving 9 bases between them. CDR3 length equals 11 residues. Germline V gene sequence: CDR1 MDHEN, CDR2 SYDVKM. The CDR3 sequence is CASSRGRGYTF. The CDR3 DNA reads TGTGCCAGCAGTCGAGGGAGGGGCTACACCTTC.

This clone is a singleton in its sample. The genes are TRBV6-4 and TRBJ2-3; TRBD2 is a possible D gene (6 bases). Trimming shortened V by 2 bases and J by 4 bases, and 13 bases separated the two germline ends. CDR3 length: 15 residues. Per germline, CDR1 MRHNA and CDR2 SNTAGT. CDR3 nucleotides: TGTGCCAGCAGTGACGCTAGGGGAGGCGCAGATACGCAGTATTTT. Translating gives CASSDARGGADTQYF.

The chain recombines TRBV6-5 with TRBJ1-5; maybe TRBD1 (5 bases). Germline lookup yields CDR1 MNHEY and CDR2 SVGAGI. CDR3 size: 15 residues. V lost 6 bases and J lost 0, with 12 bases in between. The DNA for the CDR3 is TGTGCCAGCAGCCGAGGACAAGATAGCAATCAGCCCCAGCATTTT. Protein product: CASSRGQDSNQPQHF.

The rearrangement links TRBV5-1 to TRBJ2-5; 9 bases are a match to TRBD1. The J call may be mistaken, given a closer DNA end match to TRBJ2-7. Germline CDR1 is SGHRS and CDR2 is YFSETQ. The CDR3 runs 17 residues. The DNA for the CDR3 is TGCGCCAGCAGCCTCCTACCTCCGGGACAGGGCGATGACGAGCAGTACTTC. The encoded protein is CASSLLPPGQGDDEQYF.

In regard to this clone: Relative to the germline gene, one junction end is altered; a read error may explain this. The chain is built from TRBV9 and TRBJ2-3; 10 nucleotides match TRBD2. The CDR3 runs 14 residues. In germline, CDR1 is SGDLS, CDR2 YYNGEE. CDR3 amino acids: CASSVATSGININF. Here the CDR3 DNA reads TGTGCCAGCAGCGTAGCTACTAGCGGGATAAACATAAATTTT.